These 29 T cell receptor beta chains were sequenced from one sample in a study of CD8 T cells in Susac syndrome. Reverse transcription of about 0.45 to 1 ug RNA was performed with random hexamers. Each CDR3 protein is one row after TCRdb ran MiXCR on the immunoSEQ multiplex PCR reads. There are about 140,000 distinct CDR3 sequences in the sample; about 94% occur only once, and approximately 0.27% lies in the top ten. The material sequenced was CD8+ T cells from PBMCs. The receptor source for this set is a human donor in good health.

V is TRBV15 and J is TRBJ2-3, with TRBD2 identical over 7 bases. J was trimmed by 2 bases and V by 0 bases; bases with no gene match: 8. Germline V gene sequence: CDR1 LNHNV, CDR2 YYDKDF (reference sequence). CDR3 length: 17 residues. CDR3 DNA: TGTGCCACCAGCAGAGAAGAAGGACGGGAGGTCACAGATACGCAGTATTTT. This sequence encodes CATSREEGREVTDTQYF.

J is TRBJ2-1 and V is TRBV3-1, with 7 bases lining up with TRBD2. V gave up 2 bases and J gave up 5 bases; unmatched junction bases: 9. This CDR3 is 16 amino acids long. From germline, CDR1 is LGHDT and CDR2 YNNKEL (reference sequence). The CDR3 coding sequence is TGTGCCAGCAGCCAATGGTGGGAGGGGATCCACAATGAGCAGTTCTTC. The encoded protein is CASSQWWEGIHNEQFF.

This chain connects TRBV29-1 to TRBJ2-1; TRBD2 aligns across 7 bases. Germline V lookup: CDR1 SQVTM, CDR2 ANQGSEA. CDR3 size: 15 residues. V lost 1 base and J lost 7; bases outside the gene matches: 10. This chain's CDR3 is CSVEGLGLVFNEQFF. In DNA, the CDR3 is TGCAGCGTTGAAGGTTTAGGACTAGTCTTTAATGAGCAGTTCTTC.

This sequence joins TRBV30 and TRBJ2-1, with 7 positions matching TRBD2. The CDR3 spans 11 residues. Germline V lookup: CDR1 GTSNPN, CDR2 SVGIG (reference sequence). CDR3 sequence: CGAGEDNEQFF. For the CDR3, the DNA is TGTGGGGCGGGAGAGGACAATGAGCAGTTCTTC.

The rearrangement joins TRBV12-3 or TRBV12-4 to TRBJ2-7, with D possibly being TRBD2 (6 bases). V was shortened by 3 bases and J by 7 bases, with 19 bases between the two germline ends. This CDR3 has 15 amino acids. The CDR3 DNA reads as TGTGCCAGCAGTTTTCCTGGATCGGGAGTGGGTGAGCAGTACTTC. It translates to CASSFPGSGVGEQYF.

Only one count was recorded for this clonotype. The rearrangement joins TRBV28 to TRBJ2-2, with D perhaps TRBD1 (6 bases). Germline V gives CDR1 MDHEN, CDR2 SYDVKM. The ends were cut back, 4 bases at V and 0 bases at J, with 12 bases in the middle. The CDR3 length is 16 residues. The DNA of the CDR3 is TGTGCCAGCAGTTCTCGGGACATCTCGAACACCGGGGAGCTGTTTTTT. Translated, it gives CASSSRDISNTGELFF.

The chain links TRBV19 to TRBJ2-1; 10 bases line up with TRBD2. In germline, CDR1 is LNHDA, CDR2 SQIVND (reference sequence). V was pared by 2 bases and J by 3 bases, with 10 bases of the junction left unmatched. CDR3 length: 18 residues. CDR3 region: CASSINRGLAENYNEQFF. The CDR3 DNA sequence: TGTGCCAGTAGTATAAACCGCGGACTAGCGGAAAACTACAATGAGCAGTTCTTC.

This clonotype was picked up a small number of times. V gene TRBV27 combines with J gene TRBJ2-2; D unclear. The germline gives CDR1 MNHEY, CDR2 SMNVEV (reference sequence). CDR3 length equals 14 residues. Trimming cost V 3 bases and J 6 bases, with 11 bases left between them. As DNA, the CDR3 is TGTGCCAGCAGTTTGACCTCCGCCGCCGGGGAGCTGTTTTTT. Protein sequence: CASSLTSAAGELFF.

The CDR3 spells CATSRRSANEKLFF. DNA of the CDR3: TGTGCCACCAGCAGGAGGTCGGCTAATGAAAAACTGTTTTTT. This rearrangement joins TRBV15 to TRBJ1-4; D uncertain. The CDR3 has 14 amino acids. Looked up from germline, CDR1 is LNHNV and CDR2 is YYDKDF (reference sequence). Trimming left V 3 bases short and J 3 bases short, with 8 bases between.

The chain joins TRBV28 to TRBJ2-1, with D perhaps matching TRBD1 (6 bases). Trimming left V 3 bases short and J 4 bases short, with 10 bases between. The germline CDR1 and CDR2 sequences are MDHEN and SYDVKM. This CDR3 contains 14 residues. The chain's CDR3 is CASSLRTEYNEQFF. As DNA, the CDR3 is TGTGCCAGCAGTTTGAGGACAGAATACAATGAGCAGTTCTTC. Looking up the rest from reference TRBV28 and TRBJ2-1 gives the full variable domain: DVKVTQSSRYLVKRTGEKVFLECVQDMDHENMFWYRQDPGLGLRLIYFSYDVKMKEKGDIPEGYSVSREKKERFSLILESASTNQTSMYLCASSLRTEYNEQFFGPGTRLTVL.

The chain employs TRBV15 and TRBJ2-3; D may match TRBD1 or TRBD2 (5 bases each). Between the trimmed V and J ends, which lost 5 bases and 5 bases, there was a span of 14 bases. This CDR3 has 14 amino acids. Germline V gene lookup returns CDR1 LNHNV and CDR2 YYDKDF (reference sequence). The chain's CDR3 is CATSGPGGGDTQYF. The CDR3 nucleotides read TGTGCCACCAGCGGGCCCGGTGGGGGAGATACGCAGTATTTT.

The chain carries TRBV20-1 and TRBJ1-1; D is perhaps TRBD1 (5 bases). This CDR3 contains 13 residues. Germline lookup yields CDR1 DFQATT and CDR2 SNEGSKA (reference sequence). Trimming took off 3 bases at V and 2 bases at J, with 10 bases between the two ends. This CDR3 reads CSARSGRNTEAFF. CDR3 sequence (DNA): TGCAGTGCTAGGTCGGGACGCAACACTGAAGCTTTCTTT.

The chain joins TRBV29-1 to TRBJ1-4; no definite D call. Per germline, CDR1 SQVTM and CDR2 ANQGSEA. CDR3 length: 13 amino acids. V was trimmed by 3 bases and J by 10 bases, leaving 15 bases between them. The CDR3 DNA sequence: TGCAGCGTTGAGGCGGACGAAGGTGGAAAACTGTTTTTT. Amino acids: CSVEADEGGKLFF.

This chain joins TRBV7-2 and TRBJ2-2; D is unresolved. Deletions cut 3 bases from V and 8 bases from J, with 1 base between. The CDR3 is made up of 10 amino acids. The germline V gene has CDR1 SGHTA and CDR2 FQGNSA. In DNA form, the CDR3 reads TGTGCCAGCAGCTTTGGGGAGCTGTTTTTT. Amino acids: CASSFGELFF.

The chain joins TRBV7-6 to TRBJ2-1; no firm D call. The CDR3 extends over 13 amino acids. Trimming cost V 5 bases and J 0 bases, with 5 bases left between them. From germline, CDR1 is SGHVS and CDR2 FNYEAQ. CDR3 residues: CASSQYSYNEQFF. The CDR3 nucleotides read TGTGCCAGCAGCCAGTACTCCTACAATGAGCAGTTCTTC.

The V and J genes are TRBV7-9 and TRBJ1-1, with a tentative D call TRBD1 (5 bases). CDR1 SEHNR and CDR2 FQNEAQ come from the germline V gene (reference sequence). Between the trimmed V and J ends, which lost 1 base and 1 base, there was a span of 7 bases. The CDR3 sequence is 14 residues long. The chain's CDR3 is CASSLGGRNTEAFF. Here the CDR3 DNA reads TGTGCCAGCAGCTTAGGGGGGAGGAACACTGAAGCTTTCTTT.

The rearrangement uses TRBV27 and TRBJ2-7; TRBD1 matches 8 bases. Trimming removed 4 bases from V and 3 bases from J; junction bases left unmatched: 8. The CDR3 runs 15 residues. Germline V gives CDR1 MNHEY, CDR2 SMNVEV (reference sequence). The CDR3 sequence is CASSSLGQGHYEQYF. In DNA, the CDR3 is TGTGCCAGCAGTTCCCTCGGACAGGGACACTACGAGCAGTACTTC.

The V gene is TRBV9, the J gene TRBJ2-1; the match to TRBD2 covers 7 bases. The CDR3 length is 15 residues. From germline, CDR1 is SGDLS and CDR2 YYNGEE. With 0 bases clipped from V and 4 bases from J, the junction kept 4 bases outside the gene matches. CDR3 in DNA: TGTGCCAGCAGCGTAGAGGGAGGGATGTACAATGAGCAGTTCTTC. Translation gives CASSVEGGMYNEQFF.

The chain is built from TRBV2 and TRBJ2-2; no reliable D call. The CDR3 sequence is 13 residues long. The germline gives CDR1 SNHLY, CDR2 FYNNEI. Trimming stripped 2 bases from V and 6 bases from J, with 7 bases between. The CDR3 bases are TGTGCCAGCAGTGAATCGACCGCCGGGGAGCTGTTTTTT. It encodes CASSESTAGELFF. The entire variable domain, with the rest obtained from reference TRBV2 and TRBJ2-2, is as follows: EPEVTQTPSHQVTQMGQEVILRCVPISNHLYFYWYRQILGQKVEFLVSFYNNEISEKSEIFDDQFSVERPDGSNFTLKIRSTKLEDSAMYFCASSESTAGELFFGEGSRLTVL.

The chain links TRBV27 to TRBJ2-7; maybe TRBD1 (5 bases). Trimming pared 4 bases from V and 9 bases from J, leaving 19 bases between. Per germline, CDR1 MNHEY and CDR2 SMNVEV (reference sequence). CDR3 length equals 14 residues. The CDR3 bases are TGTGCCAGCAGTTCAGTTGGCAGGGTCGTTTGGCAGTACTTC. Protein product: CASSSVGRVVWQYF.

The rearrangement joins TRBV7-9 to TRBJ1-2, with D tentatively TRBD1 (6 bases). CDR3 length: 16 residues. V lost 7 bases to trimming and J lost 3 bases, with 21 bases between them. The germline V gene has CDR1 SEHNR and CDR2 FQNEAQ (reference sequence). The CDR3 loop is CASTRDTLTWDYGYTF. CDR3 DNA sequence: TGTGCCAGCACGAGGGACACTCTTACTTGGGACTATGGCTACACCTTC. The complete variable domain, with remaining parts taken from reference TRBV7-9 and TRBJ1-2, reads DTGVSQNPRHKITKRGQNVTFRCDPISEHNRLYWYRQTLGQGPEFLTYFQNEAQLEKSRLLSDRFSAERPKGSFSTLEIQRTEQGDSAMYLCASTRDTLTWDYGYTFGSGTRLTVV.

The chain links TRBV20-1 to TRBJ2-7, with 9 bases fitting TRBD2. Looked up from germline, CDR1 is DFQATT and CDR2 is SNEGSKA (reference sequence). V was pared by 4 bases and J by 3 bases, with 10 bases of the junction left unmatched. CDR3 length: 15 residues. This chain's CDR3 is CSANVAGDLDYEQYF. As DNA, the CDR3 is TGCAGTGCTAACGTAGCGGGAGATCTCGACTACGAGCAGTACTTC.

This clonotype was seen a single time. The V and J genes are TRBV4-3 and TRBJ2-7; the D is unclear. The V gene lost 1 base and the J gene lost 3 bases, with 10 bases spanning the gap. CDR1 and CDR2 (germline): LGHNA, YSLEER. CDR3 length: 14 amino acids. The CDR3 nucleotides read TGCGCCAGCAGCCAAGGAAGGTCCCACTACGAGCAGTACTTC. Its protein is CASSQGRSHYEQYF.

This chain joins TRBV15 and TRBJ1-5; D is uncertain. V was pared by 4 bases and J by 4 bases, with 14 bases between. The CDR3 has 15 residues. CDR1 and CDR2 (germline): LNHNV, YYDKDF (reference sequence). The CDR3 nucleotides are TGTGCCACCAGCAAGGGTATGGGTCCAAATCAGCCCCAGCATTTT. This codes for CATSKGMGPNQPQHF.

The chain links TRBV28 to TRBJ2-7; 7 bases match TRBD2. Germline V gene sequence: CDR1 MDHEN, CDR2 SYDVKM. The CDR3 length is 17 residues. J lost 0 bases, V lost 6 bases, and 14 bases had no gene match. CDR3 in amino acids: CASSQTVLAESSYEQYF. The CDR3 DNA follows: TGTGCCAGCAGCCAGACAGTTCTAGCGGAAAGCTCCTACGAGCAGTACTTC.

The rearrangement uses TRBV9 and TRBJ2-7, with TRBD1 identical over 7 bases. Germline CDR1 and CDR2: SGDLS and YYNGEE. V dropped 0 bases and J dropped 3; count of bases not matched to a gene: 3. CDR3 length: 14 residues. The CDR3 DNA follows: TGTGCCAGCAGCGTAGGGCAGGGGGTCTACGAGCAGTACTTC. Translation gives CASSVGQGVYEQYF.

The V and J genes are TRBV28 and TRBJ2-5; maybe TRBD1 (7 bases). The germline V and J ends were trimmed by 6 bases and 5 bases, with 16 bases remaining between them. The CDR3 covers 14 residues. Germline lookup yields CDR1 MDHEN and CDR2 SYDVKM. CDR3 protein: CASSPRGAGETQYF. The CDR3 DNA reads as TGTGCCAGCAGCCCCAGGGGGGCGGGGGAGACCCAGTACTTC.

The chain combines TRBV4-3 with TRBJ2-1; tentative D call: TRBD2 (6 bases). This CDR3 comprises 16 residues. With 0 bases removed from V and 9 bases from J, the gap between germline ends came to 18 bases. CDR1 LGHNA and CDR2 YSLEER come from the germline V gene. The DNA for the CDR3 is TGCGCCAGCAGCCAAGATCTCGGGTTGCGGGGCGGTGAGCAGTTCTTC. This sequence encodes CASSQDLGLRGGEQFF.

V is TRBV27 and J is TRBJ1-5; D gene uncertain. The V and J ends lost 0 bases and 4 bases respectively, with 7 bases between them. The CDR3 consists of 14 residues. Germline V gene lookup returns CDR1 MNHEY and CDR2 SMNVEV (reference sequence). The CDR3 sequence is CASSLSASNQPQHF. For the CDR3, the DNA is TGTGCCAGCAGTTTATCGGCCTCAAATCAGCCCCAGCATTTT.